This T cell receptor beta chain was sequenced in a study of CD8 T cells in ankylosing spondylitis. TCRdb processed the 5' RACE reads anew with MiXCR; each CDR3 protein has one entry. The top ten clones hold 45% of a sample with 25,000 to 35,000 distinct CDR3 sequences, 30% of them seen once. This clonotype is categorized as large (0.1 to 1%). V was pared by 1 base and J by 6 bases, with 7 bases of the junction left unmatched. CDR1 is KGHDR, CDR2 SFDVKD, per germline. The CDR3 extends over 16 amino acids. The sequenced material came from synovial fluid, either unsorted or a sorted T cell fraction (not recorded which). This clonotype originated in a male donor with ankylosing spondylitis. V is TRBV24-1 and J is TRBJ2-1; TRBD2 matches 8 bases. The CDR3 bases are TGTGCCACCAGTGATTTAGGAGCGGGAGAGGGCAATGAGCAGTTCTTC. Its protein product is CATSDLGAGEGNEQFF.